The next 14 T cell receptor beta chains were all read from a single sample in a study of blood T cells in healthy people across ages. It was with a sample-barcoded 5' primer and a J-beta primer mix that a second PCR of about 6 to 12 cycles was run. TCRdb used MiXCR to reprocess the 5' RACE reads, holding one entry per CDR3 protein. The profile covers fewer than 700,000 distinct CDR3 sequences, with under 55% appearing a single time and around 24% taken by the ten largest. Sequencing was done on a sample of blood. The receptors originated from a man at least 80 years old in good health.

About this clonotype itself: A much larger clone lies a single base off, so this may be a read error. The chain combines TRBV6-2 or TRBV6-3 with TRBJ1-1, with TRBD1 identical over 7 bases. The V segment lost 2 bases and the J segment 5 bases; nucleotides outside the gene matches: 2. Germline V gene lookup returns CDR1 MNHEY and CDR2 SVGEGT. This CDR3 is 13 amino acids long. The CDR3 reads CASSYLQGTEAFF. Written as DNA, the CDR3 is TGTGCCAGCAGTTACCTACAGGGGACTGAAGCTTTCTTT.

The J gene is TRBJ2-7, the V gene TRBV7-9; D is ambiguous. The V gene lost 5 bases and the J gene lost 1 base, with 18 bases spanning the gap. The CDR3 covers 16 residues. From germline, CDR1 is SEHNR and CDR2 FQNEAQ (reference sequence). For the CDR3, the DNA is TGTGCCAGCAGCCCCAGGAAGCGCTCAGATTCCTACGAGCAGTACTTC. Translating it yields CASSPRKRSDSYEQYF.

This chain joins TRBV20-1 and TRBJ1-1; D not certain. Germline V gene data show CDR1 as DFQATT and CDR2 as SNEGSKA (reference sequence). The CDR3 loop spans 15 amino acids. V was shortened by 3 bases and J by 1 base, with 15 bases between the two germline ends. CDR3 DNA sequence: TGCAGTGCTAGGACTACCGGGTCAAAGAACACTGAAGCTTTCTTT. Translated, it gives CSARTTGSKNTEAFF.

The CDR3 sequence: CASSLGVGSQTDTQYF. DNA for the CDR3: TGTGCCAGCAGCTTAGGGGTAGGGAGTCAAACAGATACGCAGTATTTT. The V call is TRBV11-2, the J call TRBJ2-3, with a possible D match to TRBD2 (5 bases). This CDR3 spans 16 amino acids. The V end was cut by 1 base, the J end by 3 bases, with 14 bases between. Germline V gene sequence: CDR1 SGHAT, CDR2 FQNNGV.

This clonotype was counted many times. The chain couples TRBV6-5 to TRBJ1-2; 9 nucleotides align to TRBD1. V lost 0 bases and J lost 2; bases outside the gene matches: 10. Germline V gives CDR1 MNHEY, CDR2 SVGAGI. This CDR3 spans 18 amino acids. The CDR3 spells CASSYSTPGQGANYGYTF. The CDR3 DNA reads TGTGCCAGCAGTTACTCTACCCCGGGACAGGGTGCGAACTATGGCTACACCTTC.

This chain connects TRBV4-1 to TRBJ2-7; 9 bases map to TRBD1. Germline-derived CDR1 and CDR2 are MGHRA and YSYEKL. The CDR3 extends over 15 amino acids. V dropped 3 bases and J dropped 4; count of bases not matched to a gene: 7. The CDR3 loop is CASSHTGQGMYEQYF. CDR3 bases: TGCGCCAGCAGCCATACTGGACAGGGGATGTACGAGCAGTACTTC.

The V gene is TRBV29-1, the J gene TRBJ2-3; D is tentatively TRBD1 or TRBD2 (5 bases each). V shed 0 bases and J shed 0 bases, with 10 bases lying between them. Germline CDR1 reads SQVTM; CDR2 reads ANQGSEA. The CDR3 runs to 15 residues. CDR3 loop: CSVEDAGASTDTQYF. The CDR3 nucleotides are TGCAGCGTTGAAGATGCCGGGGCTAGCACAGATACGCAGTATTTT.

The chain employs TRBV5-1 and TRBJ1-1, with TRBD1 as a possible D gene (6 bases). Germline-derived CDR1 and CDR2 are SGHRS and YFSETQ. The CDR3 consists of 15 residues. Trimming took 0 bases from V and 6 from J, leaving 15 bases between them. CDR3 in amino acids: CASSLENRVIAEAFF. The DNA for the CDR3 is TGCGCCAGCAGCTTGGAAAACAGGGTCATCGCTGAAGCTTTCTTT. Combining the CDR3 with reference TRBV5-1 and TRBJ1-1 gives the whole variable domain KAGVTQTPRYLIKTRGQQVTLSCSPISGHRSVSWYQQTPGQGLQFLFEYFSETQRNKGNFPGRFSGRQFSNSRSEMNVSTLELGDSALYLCASSLENRVIAEAFFGQGTRLTVV.

The sample holds one count of this clonotype. The CDR3 loop is CSVLTAPETKNIQYF. DNA for the CDR3: TGCAGCGTATTGACCGCTCCGGAGACCAAAAACATTCAGTACTTC. This sequence joins TRBV29-1 and TRBJ2-4; D not certain. Deletions cut 6 bases from V and 2 bases from J, with 17 bases between. The germline gives CDR1 SQVTM, CDR2 ANQGSEA. The CDR3 contains 15 residues. Supplemented by reference TRBV29-1 and TRBJ2-4, the full variable domain reads SAVISQKPSRDICQRGTSLTIQCQVDSQVTMMFWYRQQPGQSLTLIATANQGSEATYESGFVIDKFPISRPNLTFSTLTVSNMSPEDSSIYLCSVLTAPETKNIQYFGAGTRLSVL.

In its sample, this clonotype was seen a few times. The rearrangement links TRBV20-1 to TRBJ2-3; 12 bases are a match to TRBD2. V lost 3 bases and J lost 3; bases outside the gene matches: 7. The CDR3 has 16 residues. Germline CDR1 reads DFQATT; CDR2 reads SNEGSKA (reference sequence). The CDR3 is CSASAYLAGGTDTQYF. In DNA, the CDR3 is TGCAGTGCTAGTGCGTACCTAGCGGGGGGGACAGATACGCAGTATTTT.

This clonotype was seen more than once but under ten times. The chain employs TRBV29-1 and TRBJ2-3; 7 nucleotides line up with TRBD2. V lost 4 bases and J lost 2; bases outside the gene matches: 3. Per the germline V gene, CDR1 is SQVTM and CDR2 is ANQGSEA. This CDR3 has 13 amino acids. CDR3 nucleotide sequence: TGCAGCGTTGGCAGCGGGGTCACAGATACGCAGTATTTT. Its translation is CSVGSGVTDTQYF.

A few counts support this clonotype. The rearrangement links TRBV7-9 to TRBJ2-3; D is perhaps TRBD1 (6 bases). The CDR3 is 13 residues long. Germline CDR1 reads SEHNR; CDR2 reads FQNEAQ (reference sequence). V lost 11 bases and J 4 bases, leaving 16 bases between the germline ends. CDR3 sequence: CAGNRDGADTQYF. CDR3 DNA: TGTGCCGGCAACAGGGACGGGGCAGATACGCAGTATTTT. The full variable domain, in which reference TRBV7-9 and TRBJ2-3 provide the parts outside the CDR3, is DTGVSQNPRHKITKRGQNVTFRCDPISEHNRLYWYRQTLGQGPEFLTYFQNEAQLEKSRLLSDRFSAERPKGSFSTLEIQRTEQGDSAMYLCAGNRDGADTQYFGPGTRLTVL.

The chain employs TRBV7-9 and TRBJ2-2; either TRBD1 or TRBD2 may supply D (5 bases each). CDR3 length: 17 amino acids. The germline V and J ends were trimmed by 2 bases and 6 bases, with 19 bases remaining between them. Germline V gene lookup returns CDR1 SEHNR and CDR2 FQNEAQ (reference sequence). Here the CDR3 reads CASSLKEGGTGAGELFF. The CDR3 coding sequence is TGTGCCAGCAGCTTAAAGGAAGGTGGGACGGGTGCCGGGGAGCTGTTTTTT.

The chain carries TRBV7-3 and TRBJ2-1; tentative D call: TRBD1 (6 bases). Trimming removed 5 bases from V and 3 bases from J, with 11 bases in between. CDR3 length: 14 amino acids. The germline CDR1 and CDR2 sequences are SGHTA and FQGTGA. CDR3 region: CASSPTGIYNEQFF. CDR3 sequence (DNA): TGTGCCAGCAGCCCTACAGGGATCTACAATGAGCAGTTCTTC.